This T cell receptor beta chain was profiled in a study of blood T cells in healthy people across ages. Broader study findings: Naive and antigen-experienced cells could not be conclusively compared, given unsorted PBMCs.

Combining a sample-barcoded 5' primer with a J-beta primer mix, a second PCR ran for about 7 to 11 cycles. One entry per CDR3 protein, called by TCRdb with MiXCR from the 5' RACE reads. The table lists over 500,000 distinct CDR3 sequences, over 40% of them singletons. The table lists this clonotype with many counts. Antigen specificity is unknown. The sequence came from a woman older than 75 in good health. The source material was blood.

The CDR3 is CASAAGTVKNIQYF. CDR3 sequence (DNA): TGTGCCAGCGCTGCCGGGACAGTCAAAAACATTCAGTACTTC. The chain combines TRBV28 with TRBJ2-4, with 7 bases identical to TRBD1. CDR1 is MDHEN and CDR2 is SYDVKM in the germline V gene. CDR3 length: 14 residues. Trimming cost V 8 bases and J 3 bases; bases outside gene matches: 7. The variable domain in full, with the rest retrieved from reference TRBV28 and TRBJ2-4, is DVKVTQSSRYLVKRTGEKVFLECVQDMDHENMFWYRQDPGLGLRLIYFSYDVKMKEKGDIPEGYSVSREKKERFSLILESASTNQTSMYLCASAAGTVKNIQYFGAGTRLSVL.